This T cell receptor (beta chain) was sequenced during a study of shared clonotypes between healthy human individuals. Overall study results and limits: Enrolling few donors narrowed the genetic and exposure-history diversity that was represented.

Sequencing was performed with immunoSEQ multiplex PCR; in TCRdb, only in-frame clones are kept and a portion is missing. The table shows 950,000 to 1,200,000 clones, with approximately 75% occurring only once. Notes on this clone: Its antigen is not identified.

CDR1 is SEHNR, CDR2 FQNEAQ, per germline (reference sequence). CDR3 length equals 14 residues. Trimming removed 3 bases from V and 7 bases from J, with 13 bases in between. The material sequenced was memory CD4+ T cells from PBMCs. Subset described: CD45RA-negative fraction. This TCR came from a man aged 18 to 30 in good health. Some clones in this sample may be carry-over from other donors' samples. This chain joins TRBV7-9 and TRBJ2-1; no definite D call. CDR3 DNA sequence: TGTGCCAGCAGCTTTAGCCAGGTGACGAATGAGCAGTTCTTC. Protein product: CASSFSQVTNEQFF. The full variable domain, completed using reference TRBV7-9 and TRBJ2-1, is DTGVSQNPRHKITKRGQNVTFRCDPISEHNRLYWYRQTLGQGPEFLTYFQNEAQLEKSRLLSDRFSAERPKGSFSTLEIQRTEQGDSAMYLCASSFSQVTNEQFFGPGTRLTVL.